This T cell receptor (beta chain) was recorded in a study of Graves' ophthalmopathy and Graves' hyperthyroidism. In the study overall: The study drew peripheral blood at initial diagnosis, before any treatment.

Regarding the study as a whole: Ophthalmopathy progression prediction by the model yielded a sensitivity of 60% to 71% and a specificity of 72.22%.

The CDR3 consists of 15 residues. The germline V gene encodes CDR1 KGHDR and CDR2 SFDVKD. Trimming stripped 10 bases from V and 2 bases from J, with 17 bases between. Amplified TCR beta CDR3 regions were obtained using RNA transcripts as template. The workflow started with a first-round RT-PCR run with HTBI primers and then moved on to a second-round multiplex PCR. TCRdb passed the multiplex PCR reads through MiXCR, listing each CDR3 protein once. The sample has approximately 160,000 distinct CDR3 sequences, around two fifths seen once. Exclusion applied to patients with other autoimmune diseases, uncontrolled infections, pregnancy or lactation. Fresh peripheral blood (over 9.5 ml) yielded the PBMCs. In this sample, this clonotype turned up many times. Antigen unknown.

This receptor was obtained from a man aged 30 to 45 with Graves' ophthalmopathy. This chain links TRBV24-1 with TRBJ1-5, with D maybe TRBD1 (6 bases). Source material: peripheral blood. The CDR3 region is CATGTGPGGNQPQHF. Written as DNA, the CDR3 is TGTGCCACTGGAACAGGGCCCGGGGGCAATCAGCCCCAGCATTTT.